This TCR beta chain was recorded in a study of T cell responses to AZD1222 COVID-19 vaccine. Overall study findings and caveats: Donors in the cohort were predominantly white British and more often female, and clonal diversity was possibly underestimated. The study sampled repertoires only after the peak T cell response. Spike-specific TCR depth and breadth grew after two AZD1222 doses. With dominance at 160-218 and 743-854, vaccine-associated CD4 TCRs spanned spike.

Germline values: CDR1 MRHNA, CDR2 SNTAGT. Trimming removed 3 bases at V and 7 bases at J, with 10 bases between. This CDR3 is 14 amino acids long. This clone was observed a few times. What it binds is unknown. Profiled with immunoSEQ multiplex PCR; TCRdb holds only in-frame clones, not every one. The top ten hold approximately 9% of the sample, which has 110,000 to 150,000 clones, more than 85% seen once. The sequence came from an adult in good health. The chain uses TRBV6-4 and TRBJ1-6; D gene unclear. The sequencing used peripheral blood, collected on day 0 of AZD1222 vaccination. This CDR3 reads CASSDTGANSPLHF. CDR3 coding DNA: TGTGCCAGCAGTGATACCGGAGCGAATTCACCCCTCCACTTT.